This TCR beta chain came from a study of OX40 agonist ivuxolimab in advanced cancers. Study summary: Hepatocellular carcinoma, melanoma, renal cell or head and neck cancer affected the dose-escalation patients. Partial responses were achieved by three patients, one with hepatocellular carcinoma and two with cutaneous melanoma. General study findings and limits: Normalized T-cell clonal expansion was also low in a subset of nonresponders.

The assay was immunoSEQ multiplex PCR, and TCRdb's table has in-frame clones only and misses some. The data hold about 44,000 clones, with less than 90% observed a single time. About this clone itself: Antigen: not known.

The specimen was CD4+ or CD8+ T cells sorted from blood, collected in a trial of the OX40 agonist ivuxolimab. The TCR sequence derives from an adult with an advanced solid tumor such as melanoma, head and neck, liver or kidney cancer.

The CDR3 loop is CASSESAGELFF. CDR3 sequence (DNA): TGTGCCAGCAGTGAATCTGCCGGGGAGCTGTTTTTT. The chain couples TRBV6-4 to TRBJ2-2; D is undetermined. Germline assignment: CDR1 MRHNA and CDR2 SNTAGT. V lost 3 bases and J lost 6, with 5 bases in between. The CDR3 contains 12 residues.